The rows below give T cell receptor beta chains drawn from one sample of a study of blood T cell repertoires in COVID-19. Libraries were prepared by immunoSEQ multiplex PCR; TCRdb keeps only in-frame clonotypes and omits some of them. The data contain around 200,000 clones, 70% to 90% of them singletons. Sequencing was carried out using peripheral blood. These receptors were collected from a man aged 60 to 69 with acute or convalescent COVID-19. Both conserved end residues are part of each CDR3. A D gene is named only where the DNA matches it firmly. Some rows mark clone size as missing; the rest say once, few, many or name a class of expanded clone.

clone size,J gene,D gene,V gene,CDR3 protein,CDR3 DNA
-,TRBJ1-2,-,TRBV27,CASSLMGGYGYTF,TGTGCCAGCAGTTTAATGGGGGGCTATGGCTACACCTTC
-,TRBJ2-1,-,TRBV5-5,CASSLAGVGEQFF,TGTGCCAGCAGCTTGGCAGGGGTGGGTGAGCAGTTCTTC
-,TRBJ2-1,TRBD2,TRBV4-1,CASSTSGPYNEQFF,TGCGCCAGCAGCACTAGCGGACCCTACAATGAGCAGTTCTTC
-,TRBJ2-2,TRBD1,TRBV19,CASSINRGSTGELFF,TGTGCCAGTAGTATAAACAGGGGTTCCACCGGGGAGCTGTTTTTT
-,TRBJ2-3,TRBD2,TRBV27,CASSFLSGENTDTQYF,TGTGCCAGCAGTTTCCTTAGCGGGGAGAACACAGATACGCAGTATTTT
-,TRBJ2-1,TRBD2,TRBV7-9,CASSFLAGGPNNEQFF,TGTGCCAGCAGCTTCTTAGCGGGAGGCCCAAACAATGAGCAGTTCTTC
-,TRBJ2-5,TRBD2,TRBV27,CASGASGQRDQETQYF,TGTGCCAGTGGGGCTAGCGGGCAAAGAGATCAAGAGACCCAGTACTTC
-,TRBJ2-2,-,TRBV19,CASSTARGTGELFF,TGTGCCAGTAGTACGGCCCGGGGGACCGGGGAGCTGTTTTTT
-,TRBJ2-7,TRBD1,TRBV14,CASSPIGQGYEQYF,TGTGCCAGCAGCCCAATAGGACAGGGGTACGAGCAGTACTTC
many,TRBJ2-7,-,TRBV5-1,CASSPDTGGSYEQYF,TGCGCCAGCAGCCCAGACACTGGAGGCAGCTACGAGCAGTACTTC
-,TRBJ1-1,-,TRBV3-1/TRBV3-2,CASSPTGSEAFF,TGTGCCAGCAGCCCTACCGGGTCTGAAGCTTTCTTT
-,TRBJ2-5,TRBD2,TRBV4-3,CASSPRDYGDRETQYF,TGCGCCAGCAGCCCCCGGGACTACGGGGATCGCGAGACCCAGTACTTC
-,TRBJ1-2,TRBD1,TRBV13,CASSFRDRELNGYTF,TGTGCCAGCAGCTTTCGCGACAGGGAATTGAATGGCTACACCTTC
-,TRBJ1-5,TRBD1,TRBV7-8,CASSRRDRGSNSNQPQHF,TGTGCCAGCAGCCGCCGGGACAGGGGCTCTAATAGCAATCAGCCCCAGCATTTT
few,TRBJ2-1,-,TRBV12-3/TRBV12-4,CASRSSGEQFF,TGTGCCAGCAGATCCAGCGGAGAGCAGTTCTTC
few,TRBJ1-6,TRBD1,TRBV9,CASSVAGGTGHSPLHF,TGTGCCAGCAGCGTAGCTGGGGGGACAGGGCACTCACCCCTCCACTTT
once,TRBJ2-1,TRBD1,TRBV18,CASSPSRDRAVNGQFF,TGTGCCAGCTCACCTTCCCGGGACAGGGCCGTCAATGGGCAGTTCTTC
-,TRBJ2-5,-,TRBV27,CASISAWGRQETQYF,TGTGCCAGCATCTCTGCCTGGGGGAGGCAAGAGACCCAGTACTTC
-,TRBJ1-1,TRBD1,TRBV3-1/TRBV3-2,CASSTGTGGTEAFF,TGTGCCAGCAGCACCGGGACAGGGGGCACTGAAGCTTTCTTT
-,TRBJ1-2,-,TRBV2,CASSEALRGGYTF,TGTGCCAGCAGTGAAGCGCTTCGAGGGGGCTACACCTTC
-,TRBJ2-3,TRBD2,TRBV5-5,CASSGASGLVTDTQYF,TGTGCCAGCAGCGGCGCTAGCGGGTTGGTGACAGATACGCAGTATTTT
-,TRBJ2-1,TRBD2,TRBV19,CASSPREGLGRPTYNEQFF,TGTGCCAGTAGTCCGAGGGAGGGACTAGGGCGTCCGACGTACAATGAGCAGTTCTTC
-,TRBJ1-5,TRBD1,TRBV6-2/TRBV6-3,CASSYRPGQGAYQPQHF,TGTGCCAGCAGTTACCGGCCGGGACAGGGGGCTTATCAGCCCCAGCATTTT
-,TRBJ2-2,TRBD1,TRBV5-1,CASSLGQGTGELFF,TGCGCCAGCAGCCTCGGACAGGGCACCGGGGAGCTGTTTTTT
once,TRBJ2-1,-,TRBV11-3,CASSSDRGNEQFF,TGTGCCAGCAGCTCGGACCGGGGGAATGAGCAGTTCTTC
-,TRBJ2-7,TRBD2,TRBV5-1,CASSLDGGRALEQYF,TGCGCCAGCAGCTTGGACGGCGGGAGGGCCCTCGAGCAGTACTTC
-,TRBJ2-7,-,TRBV6-1,CASSERSSGGWSDEQYF,TGTGCCAGCAGTGAACGAAGCTCGGGGGGCTGGAGCGACGAGCAGTACTTC
-,TRBJ1-2,TRBD1,TRBV24-1,CATSPGGYGYTF,TGTGCCACCAGTCCAGGGGGGTATGGCTACACCTTC
-,TRBJ2-3,TRBD1,TRBV10-3,CAIRTGESTDTQYF,TGTGCCATCAGGACAGGGGAAAGCACAGATACGCAGTATTTT
-,TRBJ2-1,TRBD1,TRBV6-5,CASRRDRGFDEQFF,TGTGCCAGCAGGAGGGACAGGGGATTTGATGAGCAGTTCTTC
-,TRBJ2-1,TRBD1,TRBV5-4,CASSRAAGGNEQFF,TGTGCCAGCAGCCGCGCCGCAGGGGGCAATGAGCAGTTCTTC
-,TRBJ2-7,TRBD1,TRBV11-2,CASSRQGLYEQYF,TGTGCCAGCAGCCGACAGGGGCTCTACGAGCAGTACTTC
-,TRBJ1-4,-,TRBV11-1,CASSREETNEKLFF,TGTGCCAGCAGCCGGGAGGAAACTAATGAAAAACTGTTTTTT
few,TRBJ1-2,-,TRBV11-2,CASSSLIGSRGGYGYTF,TGTGCCAGCAGCTCACTAATAGGGAGCCGAGGAGGCTATGGCTACACCTTC
-,TRBJ1-5,-,TRBV6-5,CASSRGRGNGRPQHF,TGTGCCAGCAGCCGGGGACGGGGAAACGGGAGGCCCCAGCATTTT
-,TRBJ1-5,-,TRBV4-1,CASSPRELSGGNQPQHF,TGCGCCAGCAGCCCCCGTGAACTTTCGGGGGGCAATCAGCCCCAGCATTTT
-,TRBJ2-1,TRBD2,TRBV7-2,CASSLVPAGVTSYNEQFF,TGTGCCAGCAGCTTAGTTCCAGCGGGAGTTACCTCCTACAATGAGCAGTTCTTC
-,TRBJ1-5,TRBD1,TRBV27,CASSPGTGNQPQHF,TGTGCCAGCAGTCCAGGGACAGGCAATCAGCCCCAGCATTTT
-,TRBJ1-2,TRBD1,TRBV7-4,CASRKVEDRGRPLYGYTF,TGTGCCAGCCGTAAGGTAGAGGACAGGGGGCGGCCACTCTATGGCTACACCTTC
-,TRBJ1-5,-,TRBV19,CAAEDIYSNQPQHF,TGTGCCGCTGAGGACATCTATAGCAATCAGCCCCAGCATTTT
-,TRBJ1-1,-,TRBV6-1,CASSEARGAEAFF,TGTGCCAGCAGTGAAGCAAGAGGCGCTGAAGCTTTCTTT
-,TRBJ2-3,-,TRBV7-2,CASSFSNTQYF,TGTGCCAGCAGCTTTAGCAATACGCAGTATTTT
-,TRBJ1-2,TRBD1,TRBV29-1,CSATGTSYGYTF,TGCAGCGCGACAGGGACCTCCTATGGCTACACCTTC
-,TRBJ1-1,TRBD1,TRBV19,CASSTTGVNTEAFF,TGTGCCAGTAGTACAACAGGGGTGAACACTGAAGCTTTCTTT
few,TRBJ2-5,-,TRBV7-2,CASSYLPDPRETQYF,TGTGCCAGCAGCTACCTACCCGATCCCCGAGAGACCCAGTACTTC
-,TRBJ1-3,TRBD1,TRBV2,CASRGTAGNTIYF,TGTGCCAGCAGAGGGACAGCTGGAAACACCATATATTTT
-,TRBJ1-5,-,TRBV28,CASSAPGGFNSNQPQHF,TGTGCCAGCAGTGCCCCGGGAGGGTTTAATAGCAATCAGCCCCAGCATTTT
-,TRBJ2-6,TRBD1,TRBV7-3,CASSPGTAFISGANVLTF,TGTGCCAGCAGCCCCGGGACAGCTTTCATCTCTGGGGCCAACGTCCTGACTTTC
-,TRBJ2-7,-,TRBV5-5,CASSLELQGTYEQYF,TGTGCCAGCAGCTTGGAGCTGCAGGGGACCTACGAGCAGTACTTC
-,TRBJ2-1,TRBD2,TRBV7-2,CASSNLAGGHNEQFF,TGTGCCAGCAGCAACCTAGCGGGAGGGCACAATGAGCAGTTCTTC
-,TRBJ2-2,TRBD2,TRBV7-2,CASSLVGGRANTGELFF,TGTGCCAGCAGCTTAGTCGGCGGGAGGGCTAACACCGGGGAGCTGTTTTTT